This is a list of T cell receptor beta chains from one sample in a study of cytomegalovirus exposure and HLA in healthy donors. Profiling relied on immunoSEQ multiplex PCR, and the TCRdb table lists in-frame clones only, not all of them. The sample has 70,000 to 80,000 clones; about 94% are singletons. Sequenced input: PBMCs. The receptors were gathered from a woman aged 18-35 years in good health and CMV-seropositive. The CDR3 runs from the conserved cysteine through the conserved F or W. The order of the fields is clone size, D gene, V gene, J gene, CDR3 DNA, CDR3 protein. The D gene is left open where the match is weak. The size field is filled for only some rows; it gives once, few, many or a size class.

once	.	TRBV6-6	TRBJ1-3	TGTGCCAGCAGTTTTGGAGGTACTGGAAACACCATATATTTT	CASSFGGTGNTIYF
.	.	TRBV7-8	TRBJ1-5	TGTGCCAGCACCCTAGGGGCAAGTCTGGCAAAAAAATCTCGGCCCCAGCATTTT	CASTLGASLAKKSRPQHF
.	.	TRBV7-2	TRBJ2-5	TGTGCCAGCAGTATCCAAGAGACCCAGTACTTC	CASSIQETQYF
.	.	TRBV28	TRBJ1-2	TGTGCCAGCAGTTTAGTGGACTTATCCTATGGCTACACCTTC	CASSLVDLSYGYTF
.	TRBD1	TRBV6-5	TRBJ1-4	TGTGCCACCCGCCGTTCCAGGGGGGAAAAACTGTTTTTT	CATRRSRGEKLFF
.	TRBD1	TRBV6-5	TRBJ2-5	TGTGCCAGCATGACCGGGACAGCCCAAGAGACCCAGTACTTC	CASMTGTAQETQYF
.	.	TRBV6-1	TRBJ1-4	TGTGCCAGCAGTCCCAACATGGTGGAAAAACTGTTTTTT	CASSPNMVEKLFF
once	.	TRBV18	TRBJ2-5	TGTGCCAGCTCACCACCCGGGACAAAAGAGACCCAGTACTTC	CASSPPGTKETQYF
.	.	TRBV28	TRBJ1-1	TGTGCCAGCAGTCCGACCCGGGTGGTCACTGAAGCTTTCTTT	CASSPTRVVTEAFF
.	TRBD2	TRBV5-1	TRBJ2-7	TGCGCCAGCAGCTTGGGACTAGCGGACTACGAGCAGTACTTC	CASSLGLADYEQYF
.	TRBD1	TRBV7-6	TRBJ2-6	TGTGCCAGCAGCTTAGCGCTAGGGACAGGGAGCTCTGGGGCCAACGTCCTGACTTTC	CASSLALGTGSSGANVLTF
once	.	TRBV11-2	TRBJ2-2	TGTGCCAGCAGCCAGTGGGGGCAGATCACCGGGGAGCTGTTTTTT	CASSQWGQITGELFF
.	TRBD2	TRBV7-3	TRBJ2-3	TGTGCCAGCAGTCCGATAAGCGGGACCACAGATACGCAGTATTTT	CASSPISGTTDTQYF
.	TRBD2	TRBV5-1	TRBJ2-7	TGCGCCAGCAGCTTGTCTCGGGGGGGGTCCTACGAGCAGTACTTC	CASSLSRGGSYEQYF
once	TRBD1	TRBV6-1	TRBJ2-1	TGTGCCAGCAGCCGGACAGGGAGCTCCTACAATGAGCAGTTCTTC	CASSRTGSSYNEQFF
.	TRBD2	TRBV18	TRBJ2-1	TGTGCCAGCTCACCACCGGTGGTGGTTAGCGGGATAGGCTATGAGCAGTTCTTC	CASSPPVVVSGIGYEQFF
.	TRBD1	TRBV10-2	TRBJ1-2	TGCGCCAGCAGTTGGGACAGGGAGTATGGCTACACCTTC	CASSWDREYGYTF
once	.	TRBV30	TRBJ1-5	TGTGCCTGGAGTAAGACAGTTAGCAATCAGCCCCAGCATTTT	CAWSKTVSNQPQHF
.	.	TRBV28	TRBJ1-6	TGTGCCAGCAGGGGGCAGGGCGGTCGACCCCTCCACTTT	CASRGQGGRPLHF
.	TRBD2	TRBV18	TRBJ2-3	TGTGCCAGCTCACCAGCTAGCGGGCCTAGCACAGATACGCAGTATTTT	CASSPASGPSTDTQYF
once	.	TRBV4-3	TRBJ2-4	TGCGCCAGCAGCCAAGTAGGGAGGGGGGCAGTGGGGAAAAACATTCAGTACTTC	CASSQVGRGAVGKNIQYF
.	.	TRBV28	TRBJ2-7	TGTGCCAGCAGGGGCCGAACAGGGTTCGGCCACGAGCAGTACTTC	CASRGRTGFGHEQYF
.	TRBD1	TRBV29-1	TRBJ1-1	TGCAGCGTCCGACAGGGGGCCACTGAAGCTTTCTTT	CSVRQGATEAFF
.	.	TRBV19	TRBJ2-1	TGTGCCAGTAGTTTCGGGGGTTCCTACAATGAGCAGTTCTTC	CASSFGGSYNEQFF
.	.	TRBV6-5	TRBJ2-1	TGTGCCAGCAAACGAACTAAGATTGATGAGCAGTTCTTC	CASKRTKIDEQFF
.	.	TRBV28	TRBJ2-7	TGTGCCAGCAGTTTAATCCTTTGGAGAACTACCTACGAGCAGTACTTC	CASSLILWRTTYEQYF